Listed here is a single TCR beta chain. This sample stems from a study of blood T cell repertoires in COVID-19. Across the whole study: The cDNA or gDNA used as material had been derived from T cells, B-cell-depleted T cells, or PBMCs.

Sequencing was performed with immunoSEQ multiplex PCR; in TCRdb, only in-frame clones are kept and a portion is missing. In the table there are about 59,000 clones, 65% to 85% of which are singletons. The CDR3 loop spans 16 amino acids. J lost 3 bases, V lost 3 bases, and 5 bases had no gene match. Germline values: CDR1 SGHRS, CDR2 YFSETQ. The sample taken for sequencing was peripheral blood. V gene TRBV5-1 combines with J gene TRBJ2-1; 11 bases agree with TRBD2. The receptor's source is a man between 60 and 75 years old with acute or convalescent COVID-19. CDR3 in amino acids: CASSYTGTSGYNEQFF. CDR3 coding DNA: TGCGCCAGCAGCTATACCGGGACTAGCGGCTACAATGAGCAGTTCTTC.